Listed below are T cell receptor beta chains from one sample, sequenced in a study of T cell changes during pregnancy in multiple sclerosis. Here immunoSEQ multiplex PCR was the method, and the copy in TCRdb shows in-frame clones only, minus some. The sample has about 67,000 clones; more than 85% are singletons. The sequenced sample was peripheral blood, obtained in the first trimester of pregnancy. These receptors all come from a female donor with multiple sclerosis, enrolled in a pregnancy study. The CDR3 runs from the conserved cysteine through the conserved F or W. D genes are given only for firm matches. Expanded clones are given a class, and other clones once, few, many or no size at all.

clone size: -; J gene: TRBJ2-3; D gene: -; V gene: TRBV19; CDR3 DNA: TGTGCCAGTAGTAGGGGGTCGGGGGGCAGGACAGATACGCAGTATTTT; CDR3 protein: CASSRGSGGRTDTQYF
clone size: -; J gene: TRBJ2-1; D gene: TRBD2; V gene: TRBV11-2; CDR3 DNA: TGTGCCAGCAGGCCTCTAGCGGGGGGTAGGCAGGAGCAGTTCTTC; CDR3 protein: CASRPLAGGRQEQFF
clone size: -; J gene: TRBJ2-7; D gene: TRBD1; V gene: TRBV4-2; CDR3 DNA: TGTGCCAGCAGCCAAGATGGGGGTGAGGCAGGGGGTTATACTTACGAGCAGTACTTC; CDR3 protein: CASSQDGGEAGGYTYEQYF
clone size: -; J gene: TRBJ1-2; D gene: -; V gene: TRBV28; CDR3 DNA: TGTGCCAGCAGTTTATATCAGGGGCCGGGCTATGGCTACACCTTC; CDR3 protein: CASSLYQGPGYGYTF
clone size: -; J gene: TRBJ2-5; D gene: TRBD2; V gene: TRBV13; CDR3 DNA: TGTGCCAGCAGCTTAGGCCAGGGGACTAGGATGGAGACCCAGTACTTC; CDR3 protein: CASSLGQGTRMETQYF
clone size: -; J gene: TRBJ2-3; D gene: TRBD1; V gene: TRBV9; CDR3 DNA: TGTGCCAGCAGCGTGGACGGACAGGGCACAGATACGCAGTATTTT; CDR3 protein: CASSVDGQGTDTQYF
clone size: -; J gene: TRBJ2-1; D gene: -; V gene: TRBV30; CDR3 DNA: TGTGCCTGGAGTCCGGGACTCTCCTCCTACAATGAGCAGTTCTTC; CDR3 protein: CAWSPGLSSYNEQFF
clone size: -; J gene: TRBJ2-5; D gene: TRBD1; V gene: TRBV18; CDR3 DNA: TGTGCCAGCTCACCACCGGATAACTCCATTGGACAGGAGAAAGAGACCCAGTACTTC; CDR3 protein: CASSPPDNSIGQEKETQYF
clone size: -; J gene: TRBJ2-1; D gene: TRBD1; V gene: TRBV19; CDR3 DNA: TGTGCCAGTACCTTGACAGGGCGCGGACATGAGCAGTTCTTC; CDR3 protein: CASTLTGRGHEQFF
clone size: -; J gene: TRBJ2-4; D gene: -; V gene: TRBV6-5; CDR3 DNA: TGTGCCAGCAGTCCTTACCGGGGAAGAAACATTCAGTACTTC; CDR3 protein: CASSPYRGRNIQYF
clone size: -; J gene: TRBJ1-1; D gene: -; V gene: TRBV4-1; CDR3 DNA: TGCGCCAGCAGCCAAGTTAACAATGCGGCAGAAGCTTTCTTT; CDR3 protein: CASSQVNNAAEAFF
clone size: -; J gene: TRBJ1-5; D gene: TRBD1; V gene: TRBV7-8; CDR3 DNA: TGTGCCAGCAGCTTAAGGGACAGAGATAGCAATCAGCCCCAGCATTTT; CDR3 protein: CASSLRDRDSNQPQHF
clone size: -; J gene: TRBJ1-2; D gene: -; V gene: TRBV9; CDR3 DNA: TGTGCCAGCAGCGTCTTGGCAGAACCCACCGCTAACTATGGCTACACCTTC; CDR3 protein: CASSVLAEPTANYGYTF
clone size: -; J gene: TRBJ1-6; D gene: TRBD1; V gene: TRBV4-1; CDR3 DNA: TGCGCCAGCAGCCAAGGGCCTCCCGTTTTTGGGGACAGGGGCCCACCCCTCCACTTT; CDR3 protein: CASSQGPPVFGDRGPPLHF
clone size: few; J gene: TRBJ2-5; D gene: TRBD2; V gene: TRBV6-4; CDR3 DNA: TGTGCCAGCAGTGTAAGCGGGGGGGCGGAGACCCAGTACTTC; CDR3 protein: CASSVSGGAETQYF
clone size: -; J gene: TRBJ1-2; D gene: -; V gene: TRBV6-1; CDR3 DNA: TGTGCCAGCAGCGGTATTCTAGATGCTGACTATGGCTACACCTTC; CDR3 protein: CASSGILDADYGYTF
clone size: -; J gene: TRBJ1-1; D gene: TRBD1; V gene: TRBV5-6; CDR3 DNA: TGTGCCAGCAGCCCCCGGGACAGGCTGATCACTGAAGCTTTCTTT; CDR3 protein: CASSPRDRLITEAFF
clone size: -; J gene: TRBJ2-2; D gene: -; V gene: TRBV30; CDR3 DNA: TGTGCCTGGGAACTAGGGAACACCGGGGAGCTGTTTTTT; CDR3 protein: CAWELGNTGELFF
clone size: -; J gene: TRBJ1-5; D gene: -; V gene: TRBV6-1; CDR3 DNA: TGTGCCAGCAGTGAAGCGCGTATAAATCCCCAGCATTTT; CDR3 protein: CASSEARINPQHF
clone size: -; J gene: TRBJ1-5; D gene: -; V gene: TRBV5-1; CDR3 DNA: TGCGCCAGCAGCTCGACGAGTGGAGGGGATCAGCCCCAGCATTTT; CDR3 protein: CASSSTSGGDQPQHF
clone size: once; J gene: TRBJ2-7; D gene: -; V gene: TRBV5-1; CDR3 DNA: TGCGCCAGCAGCCACGGACTCGCCTACGAGCAGTACTTC; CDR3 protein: CASSHGLAYEQYF
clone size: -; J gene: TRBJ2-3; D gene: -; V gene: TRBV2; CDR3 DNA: TGTGCCAGCCAGCTCCGCAGGGAGGAACGGGATACGCAGTATTTT; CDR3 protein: CASQLRREERDTQYF
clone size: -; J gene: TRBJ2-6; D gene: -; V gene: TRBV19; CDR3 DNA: TGTGCCAGTAGTATATCACAGTCTGGGGCCAACGTCCTGACTTTC; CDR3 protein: CASSISQSGANVLTF
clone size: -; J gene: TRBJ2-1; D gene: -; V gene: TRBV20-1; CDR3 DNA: TGCAGTGCTCCGTCTAGTAATGAGCAGTTCTTC; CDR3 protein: CSAPSSNEQFF
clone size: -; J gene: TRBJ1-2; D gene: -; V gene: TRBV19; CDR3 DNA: TGTGCCAGTAGTATAGATCGTGGAGGGAATGGCTACACCTTC; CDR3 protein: CASSIDRGGNGYTF
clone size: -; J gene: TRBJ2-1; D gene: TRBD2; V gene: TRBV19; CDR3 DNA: TGTGCCAGTAGTATACTAGCGGGACTCGGCAACAATGAGCAGTTCTTC; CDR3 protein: CASSILAGLGNNEQFF
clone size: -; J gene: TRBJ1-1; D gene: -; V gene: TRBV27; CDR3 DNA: TGTGCCAGCAGTTTTTGGGGCAGGGAAGCTTTCTTT; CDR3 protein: CASSFWGREAFF
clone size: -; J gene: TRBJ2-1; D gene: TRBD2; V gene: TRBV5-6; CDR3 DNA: TGTGCCAGCAGCTTGGAGTCTAGCGGGGCCTACAATGAGCAGTTCTTC; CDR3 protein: CASSLESSGAYNEQFF
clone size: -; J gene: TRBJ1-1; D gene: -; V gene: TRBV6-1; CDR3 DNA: TGTGCCAGCAGTGACGGGGGGATCAAGGCTTTCTTT; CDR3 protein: CASSDGGIKAFF
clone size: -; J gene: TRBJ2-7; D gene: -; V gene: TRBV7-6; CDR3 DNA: TGTGCCAGCAGCTTAGCAGGGGCCCACTCCTACGAGCAGTACTTC; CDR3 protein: CASSLAGAHSYEQYF
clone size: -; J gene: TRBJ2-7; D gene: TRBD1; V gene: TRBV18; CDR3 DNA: TGTGCCAGCTCCCCGACAGGGAACCCCTACGAGCAGTACTTC; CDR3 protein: CASSPTGNPYEQYF
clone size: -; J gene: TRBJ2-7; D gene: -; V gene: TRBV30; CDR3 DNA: TGTGCCTGGAGTGTATCGGGGTGGAACGAGCAGTACTTC; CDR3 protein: CAWSVSGWNEQYF
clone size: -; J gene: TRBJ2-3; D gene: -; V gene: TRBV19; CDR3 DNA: TGTGCCAGTAGTGTGGGGGCTCGCACAGATACGCAGTATTTT; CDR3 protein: CASSVGARTDTQYF
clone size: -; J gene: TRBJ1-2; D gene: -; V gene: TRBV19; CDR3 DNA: TGTGCCAGTATGCGACCCAGGGGATCTAACTATGGCTACACCTTC; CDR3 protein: CASMRPRGSNYGYTF
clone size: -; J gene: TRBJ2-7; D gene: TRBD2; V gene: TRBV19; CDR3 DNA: TGTGCCAGTGGGAGCGGGACCTTATACGAGCAGTACTTC; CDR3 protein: CASGSGTLYEQYF
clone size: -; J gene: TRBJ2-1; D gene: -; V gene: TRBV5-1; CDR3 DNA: TGCGCCAGCAGCTTGGCGGGGGTCTCCTACAATGAGCAGTTCTTC; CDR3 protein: CASSLAGVSYNEQFF
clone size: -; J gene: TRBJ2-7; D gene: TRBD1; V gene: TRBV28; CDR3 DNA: TGTGCCAGCAGTCCGGGACAGGGCACAGTAGGGCAGTACTTC; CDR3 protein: CASSPGQGTVGQYF
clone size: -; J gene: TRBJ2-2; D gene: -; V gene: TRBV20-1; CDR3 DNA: TGCAGTGCTAAGGGGGCCGGGGAGCTGTTTTTT; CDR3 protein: CSAKGAGELFF
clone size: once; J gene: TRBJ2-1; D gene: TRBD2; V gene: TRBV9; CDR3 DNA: TGTGCCAGCAGCGGGACTAGCGGGTACAATGAGCAGTTCTTC; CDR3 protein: CASSGTSGYNEQFF
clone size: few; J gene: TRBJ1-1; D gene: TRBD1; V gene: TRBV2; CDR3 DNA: TGTGCCAGCAGTGCCGGACAGGGAAGAGAAGCTTTCTTT; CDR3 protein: CASSAGQGREAFF
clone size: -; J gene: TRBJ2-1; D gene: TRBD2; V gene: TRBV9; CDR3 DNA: TGTGCCAGCAGCGTCATCCCTTCGGGAGGGCACTCCTACAATGAGCAGTTCTTC; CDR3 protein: CASSVIPSGGHSYNEQFF
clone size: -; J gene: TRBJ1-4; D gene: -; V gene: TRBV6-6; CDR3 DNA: TGTGCCAGCAGTCGGGGTAATCGTGGGAAACTGTTTTTT; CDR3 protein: CASSRGNRGKLFF
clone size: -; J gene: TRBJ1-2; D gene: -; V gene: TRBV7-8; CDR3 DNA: TGTGCCAGCAGCTCCCCTATGGAGAAGTATGGCTACACCTTC; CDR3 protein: CASSSPMEKYGYTF
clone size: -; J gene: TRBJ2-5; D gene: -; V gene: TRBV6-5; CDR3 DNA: TGTGCCACCCGGAGGGTAGAGACCCAGTACTTC; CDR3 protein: CATRRVETQYF
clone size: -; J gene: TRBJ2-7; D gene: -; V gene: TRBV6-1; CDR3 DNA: TGTGCCAGCAGTGAAGACCCTTTTGTCCGCGGCTCCTACGAGCAGTACTTC; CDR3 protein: CASSEDPFVRGSYEQYF
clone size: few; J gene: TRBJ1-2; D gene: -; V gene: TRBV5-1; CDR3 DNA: TGCGCCAGCAGCTTTGGCAGGGCAGGCTACACCTTC; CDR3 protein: CASSFGRAGYTF
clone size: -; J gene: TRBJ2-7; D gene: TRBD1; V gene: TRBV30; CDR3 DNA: TGTGCCTGGGCCCACCGGGACAGGGTCTACGAGCAGTACTTC; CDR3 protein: CAWAHRDRVYEQYF